A single sample is the source of the 5 T cell receptor beta chains below, sequenced in a study of blood T cell repertoires in COVID-19. Generated by immunoSEQ multiplex PCR, the TCRdb table keeps only in-frame clones and is missing some. The sample lists more than 50,000 clones, around 86% occurring once. The sample consisted of peripheral blood. These receptors all come from a human donor in a cohort sampled during active COVID-19.

The CDR3 sequence is CASSSRQGSEQFF. The CDR3 region has the DNA TGTGCCAGCAGCTCCAGACAGGGGAGTGAGCAGTTCTTC. The chain uses TRBV7-7 and TRBJ2-1; 8 bases agree with TRBD1. The V gene's germline CDR1 is SSHAT and CDR2 FNYEAQ (reference sequence). Losses at the gene ends were 4 bases for V and 9 bases for J; bases not matched to a gene: 5. The CDR3 length is 13 residues.

V gene TRBV12-3 or TRBV12-4 combines with J gene TRBJ2-4, with D possibly TRBD1 on 5 matching bases. This CDR3 contains 13 residues. The germline V and J ends were trimmed by 5 bases and 8 bases, with 13 bases remaining between them. CDR3 sequence: CASSARGGDIQYF. CDR3 nucleotide sequence: TGTGCCAGCAGTGCAAGGGGTGGAGACATTCAGTACTTC.

This chain links TRBV4-1 with TRBJ2-5; D possibly corresponds to TRBD2 (5 bases). The V gene's germline CDR1 is MGHRA and CDR2 YSYEKL. This CDR3 spans 16 amino acids. Deletions cut 0 bases from V and 5 bases from J, with 16 bases between. The CDR3 nucleotides read TGCGCCAGCAGCCAAGAGATGGGTAGCGTCCGGGAGACCCAGTACTTC. Translating gives CASSQEMGSVRETQYF.

The chain couples TRBV6-5 to TRBJ1-2, with no clear D. Germline CDR1 MNHEY, CDR2 SVGAGI. The CDR3 length is 12 residues. V was clipped by 7 bases and J by 8 bases, with 14 bases between them. The CDR3 loop reads CASTSELGGYTF. The CDR3 DNA follows: TGTGCCAGCACCTCGGAACTAGGGGGCTACACCTTC.

This clone came up once. J is TRBJ1-1 and V is TRBV5-1; tentatively, D is TRBD1 (6 bases). Trimming removed 0 bases at V and 0 bases at J, with 24 bases between. The CDR3 covers 20 residues. Germline V gene data show CDR1 as SGHRS and CDR2 as YFSETQ. CDR3 in DNA: TGCGCCAGCAGCTTGGAGGGCTCGGGGTCGGGGGGCGTGCTGAACACTGAAGCTTTCTTT. As protein: CASSLEGSGSGGVLNTEAFF.